A selection of T cell receptor beta chains follows, all from one sample in a study of blood T cell repertoires in COVID-19. Only in-frame clones appear in the TCRdb table, and some are missing; sequencing was by immunoSEQ multiplex PCR. This sample has some 310,000 clones; approximately 87% occur once, and the top ten carry roughly 2.9%. What was sequenced was peripheral blood. These TCRs come from a woman aged 25 to 45 with COVID-19, enrolled during active disease. The CDR3 runs from the conserved cysteine through the conserved F or W. D genes are given only for firm matches. Size values are once, few and many counts, or a class for expanded clones, and some rows have none.

V gene	clone size	D gene	J gene	CDR3 DNA	CDR3 protein
TRBV7-8	.	TRBD1	TRBJ1-3	TGTGCCAGCAGCTTCGGGACAGTGTCCTCTGGAAACACCATATATTTT	CASSFGTVSSGNTIYF
TRBV27	.	TRBD2	TRBJ2-5	TGTGCCAGCAGTTTAGTTCGCCTAGCGGGAGGGCCAGAGACCCAGTACTTC	CASSLVRLAGGPETQYF
TRBV7-9	.	.	TRBJ2-3	TGTGCCAGCAGCCCAGACACAGATACGCAGTATTTT	CASSPDTDTQYF
TRBV3-1/TRBV3-2	.	.	TRBJ1-2	TGTGCCAGCAGCCAAGTTTACAGCAACTATGGCTACACCTTC	CASSQVYSNYGYTF
TRBV6-4	.	.	TRBJ2-7	TGTGCCAGCAGTGAGTCTAGGAACCTCTACGAGCAGTACTTC	CASSESRNLYEQYF
TRBV11-2	.	.	TRBJ1-6	TGTGCCAGCAGCCGAACAGGACAGTTACGCGATTCACCCCTCCACTTT	CASSRTGQLRDSPLHF
TRBV19	.	TRBD1	TRBJ1-1	TGTGCCAGTAGTTCGGTGACAGGGACGGTGAACACTGAAGCTTTCTTT	CASSSVTGTVNTEAFF
TRBV5-1	.	TRBD2	TRBJ2-1	TGCGCCAGCAGCTTGGACCCTCTAGCGGGAGGGGCGGATGAGCAGTTCTTC	CASSLDPLAGGADEQFF
TRBV2	.	TRBD1	TRBJ1-4	TGTGCCAGCAGTGAAGACAGGGGTGGAGAAAAACTGTTTTTT	CASSEDRGGEKLFF
TRBV14	.	TRBD1	TRBJ2-7	TGTGCCAGCAGCCAATGGGACAGGGGGCAATACGAGCAGTACTTC	CASSQWDRGQYEQYF
TRBV30	.	.	TRBJ1-3	TGTGCCTGGAGTGTAGACGGGGGGCGAGGAAACACCATATATTTT	CAWSVDGGRGNTIYF
TRBV25-1	.	.	TRBJ2-3	TGTGCCAGCAGTGAAGTATCACGGGGAGGTTTTGGCACAGATACGCAGTATTTT	CASSEVSRGGFGTDTQYF
TRBV2	.	.	TRBJ2-5	TGTGCCAGCCCAAACCGGGAGACCCAGTACTTC	CASPNRETQYF
TRBV28	.	TRBD1	TRBJ1-5	TGTGCCAGCAGTTACAGGGGAGAGGGCAATCAGCCCCAGCATTTT	CASSYRGEGNQPQHF
TRBV7-9	.	.	TRBJ1-1	TGTGCCAGCAGCTTCCCGGTCACTGAAGCTTTCTTT	CASSFPVTEAFF
TRBV5-1	.	.	TRBJ2-2	TGCGCCAGCAGCTTGGAGACAATGAACACCGGGGAGCTGTTTTTT	CASSLETMNTGELFF
TRBV24-1	once	.	TRBJ2-1	TGTGCCACCAGTGACCCGCCCGGGAACACCCAGTTCTTC	CATSDPPGNTQFF
TRBV18	.	.	TRBJ2-1	TGTGCCAGCTCACCACCGGGCCCAAGGGAGCAGTTCTTC	CASSPPGPREQFF
TRBV5-1	.	TRBD1	TRBJ1-2	TGCGCCAGCAGCCCGGGACAGGGAGGTGGTGGCTACACCTTC	CASSPGQGGGGYTF
TRBV19	.	.	TRBJ1-2	TGTGCCAGTAGTTCGGACAGCCCGGCCGGAGGCTACACCTTC	CASSSDSPAGGYTF
TRBV5-4	.	TRBD2	TRBJ2-1	TGTGCCAGCAGCTTGGATCAGCGGGAGTTTGAGCAGTTCTTC	CASSLDQREFEQFF
TRBV5-1	.	.	TRBJ1-1	TGCGCCAGCTCCCTCGACGGGGGATCAGGAAACACTGAAGCTTTCTTT	CASSLDGGSGNTEAFF
TRBV19	once	TRBD1	TRBJ1-5	TGTGCCAGTAGTATTTTAGCGGGACAGGGGCATCAGCCCCAGCATTTT	CASSILAGQGHQPQHF
TRBV7-8	few	TRBD1	TRBJ2-7	TGTGCCAGCAGCTCACAAGGGACAGCGACCTACGAGCAGTACTTC	CASSSQGTATYEQYF
TRBV29-1	.	.	TRBJ1-4	TGCAGCGTTGGGGACGGGACTACCGAAAAACTGTTTTTT	CSVGDGTTEKLFF
TRBV2	.	TRBD1	TRBJ1-2	TGTGCCAGCAGGGATTGGGGACAGGGGGCCTATGGCTACACCTTC	CASRDWGQGAYGYTF